The clone carrying this T cell receptor beta chain was observed once. This sample is drawn from a study of OX40 agonist ivuxolimab in advanced cancers. Looking at the study overall: Males comprised about 78% of the group, whose mean age was 60 years (range roughly 20 to 85). Partial responses occurred in three patients (one hepatocellular carcinoma, two cutaneous melanoma).

Patients with autoimmune history or systemic immunosuppression were excluded. Sequencing used immunoSEQ multiplex PCR; TCRdb keeps in-frame clones, though not all of them. This sample has approximately 35,000 clones, with around 80% found just once. The length of the CDR3 is 15 residues. The V end was cut by 0 bases, the J end by 3 bases, with 11 bases between. The germline CDR1 and CDR2 sequences are SGDLS and YYNGEE. The clonotype was recovered from an adult with an advanced solid tumor such as melanoma, head and neck, liver or kidney cancer. Sequenced material: CD4+ or CD8+ T cells sorted from blood, taken in a trial of the OX40 agonist ivuxolimab. The chain carries TRBV9 and TRBJ2-3, with D perhaps TRBD2 (6 bases). CDR3 residues: CASSVVGGLTDTQYF. The CDR3 DNA is TGTGCCAGCAGCGTAGTCGGAGGGTTAACAGATACGCAGTATTTT. Full variable domain (outside the CDR3, taken from reference TRBV9 and TRBJ2-3): DSGVTQTPKHLITATGQRVTLRCSPRSGDLSVYWYQQSLDQGLQFLIQYYNGEERAKGNILERFSAQQFPDLHSELNLSSLELGDSALYFCASSVVGGLTDTQYFGPGTRLTVL.